This T cell receptor beta chain comes out of a study of shared clonotypes between healthy human individuals. Study-level information: Each donor had three CD4 naive, three CD4 memory, two CD8 naive and one CD8 memory plate.

Data came from immunoSEQ multiplex PCR; TCRdb stores just in-frame clones and leaves some out. The sample has some 2,000,000 clones, roughly 94% seen once. Terminally differentiated effector memory CD45RA+ cells were excluded by CCR7 positive selection of CD45RO-negative cells. This CDR3 spans 13 amino acids. From germline, CDR1 is SGHDT and CDR2 YYEEEE. V lost 4 bases to trimming and J lost 3 bases, with 11 bases between them. The chain uses TRBV5-6 and TRBJ2-7; unclear D gene. The sequenced sample consisted of naive CD8+ T cells sorted from blood. This receptor was identified in a young man in good health. This CDR3 is CASSGNVGYEQYF. The CDR3 DNA reads as TGTGCCAGCAGCGGGAATGTTGGCTACGAGCAGTACTTC.